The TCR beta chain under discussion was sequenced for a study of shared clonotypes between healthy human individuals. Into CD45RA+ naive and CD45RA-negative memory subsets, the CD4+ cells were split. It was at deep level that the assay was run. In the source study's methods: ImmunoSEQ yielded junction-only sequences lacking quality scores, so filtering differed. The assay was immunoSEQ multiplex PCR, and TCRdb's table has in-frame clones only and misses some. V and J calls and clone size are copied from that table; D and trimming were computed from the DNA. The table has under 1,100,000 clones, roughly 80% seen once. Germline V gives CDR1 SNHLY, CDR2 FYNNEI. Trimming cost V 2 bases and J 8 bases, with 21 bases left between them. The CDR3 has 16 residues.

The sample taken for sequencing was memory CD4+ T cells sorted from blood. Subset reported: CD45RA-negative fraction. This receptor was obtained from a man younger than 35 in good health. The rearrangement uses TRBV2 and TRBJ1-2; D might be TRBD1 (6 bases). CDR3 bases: TGTGCCAGCAGTGAAATAACACCGGGACAAGGGCAAGGCTACACCTTC. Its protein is CASSEITPGQGQGYTF.